This T cell receptor (beta chain) was captured by sequencing in a study of blood T cell repertoires in COVID-19. Looking at the study overall: PBMCs, B-cell-depleted T cells, or T cells provided the cDNA or gDNA that made up the material.

CDR1 is SGHTA, CDR2 FQGNSA, per germline. This CDR3 has 15 amino acids. With 1 base removed from V and 10 bases from J, the gap between germline ends came to 14 bases. Original processing methods: Counts of nucleated cells, estimated from reference gene primer amplification, were obtained. Produced via immunoSEQ multiplex PCR; TCRdb's table is partial and in-frame only. The V and J calls and clone size were taken over from that table, and D and trimming were inferred from the DNA. The sample comprises around 380,000 clones, approximately 89% of which are singletons, and 1.3% rests with the top ten. Sequences were obtained from PBMCs or T cells enriched from blood (not recorded which). The receptor was isolated from a man aged 30 to 45 who had recovered from COVID-19. The rearrangement uses TRBV7-2 and TRBJ1-6; D gene ambiguous. This CDR3 is CASSLDSSLGSPLHF. The CDR3 DNA is TGTGCCAGCAGCTTAGACAGTTCCCTGGGCTCACCCCTCCACTTT.